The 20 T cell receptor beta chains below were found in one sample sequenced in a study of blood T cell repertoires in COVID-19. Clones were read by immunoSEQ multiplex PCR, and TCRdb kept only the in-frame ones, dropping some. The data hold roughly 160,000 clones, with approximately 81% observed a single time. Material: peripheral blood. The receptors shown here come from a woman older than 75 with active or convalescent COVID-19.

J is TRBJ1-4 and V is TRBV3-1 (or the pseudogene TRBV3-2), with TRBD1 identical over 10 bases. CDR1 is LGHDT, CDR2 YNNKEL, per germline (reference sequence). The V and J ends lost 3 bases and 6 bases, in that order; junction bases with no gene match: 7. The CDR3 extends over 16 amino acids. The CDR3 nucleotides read TGTGCCAGCAGCCACAAGGGACAGGGGACCGATGAAAAACTGTTTTTT. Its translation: CASSHKGQGTDEKLFF.

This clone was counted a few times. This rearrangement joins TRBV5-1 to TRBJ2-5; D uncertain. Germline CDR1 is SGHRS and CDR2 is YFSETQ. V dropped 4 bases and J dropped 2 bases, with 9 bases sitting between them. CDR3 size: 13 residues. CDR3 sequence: CASSLNPQETQYF. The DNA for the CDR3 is TGCGCCAGCAGCCTAAACCCGCAAGAGACCCAGTACTTC.

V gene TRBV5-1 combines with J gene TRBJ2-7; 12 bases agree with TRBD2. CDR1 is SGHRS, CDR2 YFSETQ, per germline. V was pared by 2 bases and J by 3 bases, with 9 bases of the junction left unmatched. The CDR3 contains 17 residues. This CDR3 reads CASSFARPSGGDYEQYF. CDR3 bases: TGCGCCAGCAGCTTCGCCCGCCCTAGCGGGGGGGACTACGAGCAGTACTTC.

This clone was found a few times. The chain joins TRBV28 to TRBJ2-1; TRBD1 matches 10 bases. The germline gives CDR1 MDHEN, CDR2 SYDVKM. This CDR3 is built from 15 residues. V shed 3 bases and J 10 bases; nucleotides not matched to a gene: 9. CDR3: CASSLPRTGGTEQFF. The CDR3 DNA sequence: TGTGCCAGCAGTTTGCCCCGGACAGGGGGGACCGAGCAGTTCTTC.

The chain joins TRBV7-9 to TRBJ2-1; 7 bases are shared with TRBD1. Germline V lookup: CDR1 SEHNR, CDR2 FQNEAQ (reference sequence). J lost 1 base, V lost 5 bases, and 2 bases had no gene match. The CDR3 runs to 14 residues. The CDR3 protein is CASSPGQSYNEQFF. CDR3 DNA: TGTGCCAGCAGCCCGGGACAGTCCTACAATGAGCAGTTCTTC.

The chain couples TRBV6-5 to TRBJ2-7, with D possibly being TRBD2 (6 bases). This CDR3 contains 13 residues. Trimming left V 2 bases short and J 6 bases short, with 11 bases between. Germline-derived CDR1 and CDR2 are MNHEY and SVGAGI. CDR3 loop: CASSYPGSSEQYF. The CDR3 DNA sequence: TGTGCCAGCAGTTACCCCGGGAGCTCCGAGCAGTACTTC.

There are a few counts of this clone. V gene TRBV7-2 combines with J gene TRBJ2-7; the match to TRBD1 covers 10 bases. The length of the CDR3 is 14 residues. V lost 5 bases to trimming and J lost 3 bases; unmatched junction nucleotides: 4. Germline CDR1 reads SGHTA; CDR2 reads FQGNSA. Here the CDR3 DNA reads TGTGCCAGCAGCCCCCGGACAGGGGGCTACGAGCAGTACTTC. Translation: CASSPRTGGYEQYF.

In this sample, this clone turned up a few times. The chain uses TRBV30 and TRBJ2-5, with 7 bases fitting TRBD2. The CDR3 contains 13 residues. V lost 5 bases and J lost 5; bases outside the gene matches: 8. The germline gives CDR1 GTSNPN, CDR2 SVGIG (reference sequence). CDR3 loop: CAWDPAGRETQYF. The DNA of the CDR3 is TGTGCCTGGGACCCAGCGGGACGGGAGACCCAGTACTTC. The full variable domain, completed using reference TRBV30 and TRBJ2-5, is SQTIHQWPATLVQPVGSPLSLECTVEGTSNPNLYWYRQAAGRGLQLLFYSVGIGQISSEVPQNLSASRPQDRQFILSSKKLLLSDSGFYLCAWDPAGRETQYFGPGTRLLVL.

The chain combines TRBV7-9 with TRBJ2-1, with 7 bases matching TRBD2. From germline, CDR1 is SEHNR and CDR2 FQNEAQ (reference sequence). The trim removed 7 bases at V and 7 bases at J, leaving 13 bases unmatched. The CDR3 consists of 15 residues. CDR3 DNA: TGTGCCAGCATCGACACAGCGGGATATCTAAATGAGCAGTTCTTC. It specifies CASIDTAGYLNEQFF.

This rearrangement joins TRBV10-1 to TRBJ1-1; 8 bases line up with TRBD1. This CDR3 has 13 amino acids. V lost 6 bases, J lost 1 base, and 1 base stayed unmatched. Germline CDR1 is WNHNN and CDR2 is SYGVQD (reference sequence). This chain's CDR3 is CASRDRENTEAFF. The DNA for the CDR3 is TGCGCCAGCAGGGACAGGGAGAACACTGAAGCTTTCTTT.

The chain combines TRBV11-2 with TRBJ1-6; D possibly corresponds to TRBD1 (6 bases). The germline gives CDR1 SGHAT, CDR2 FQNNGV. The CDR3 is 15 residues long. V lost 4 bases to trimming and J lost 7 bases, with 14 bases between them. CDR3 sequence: CASSSLGGGNSPLHF. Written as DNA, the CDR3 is TGTGCCAGCAGCTCCCTAGGGGGGGGAAATTCACCCCTCCACTTT.

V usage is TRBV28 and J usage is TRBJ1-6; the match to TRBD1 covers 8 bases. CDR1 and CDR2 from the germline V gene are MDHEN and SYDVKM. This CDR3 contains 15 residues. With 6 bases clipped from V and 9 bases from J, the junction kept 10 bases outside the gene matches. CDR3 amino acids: CASSRGGQGSSPLHF. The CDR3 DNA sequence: TGTGCCAGCAGCCGAGGAGGACAGGGCAGTTCACCCCTCCACTTT.

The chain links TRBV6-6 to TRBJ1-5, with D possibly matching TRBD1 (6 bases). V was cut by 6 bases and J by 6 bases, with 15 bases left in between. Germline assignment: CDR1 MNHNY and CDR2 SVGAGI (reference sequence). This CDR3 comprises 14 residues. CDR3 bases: TGTGCCAGCAGACCACAGGGAATGGGTCAGCCCCAGCATTTT. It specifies CASRPQGMGQPQHF.

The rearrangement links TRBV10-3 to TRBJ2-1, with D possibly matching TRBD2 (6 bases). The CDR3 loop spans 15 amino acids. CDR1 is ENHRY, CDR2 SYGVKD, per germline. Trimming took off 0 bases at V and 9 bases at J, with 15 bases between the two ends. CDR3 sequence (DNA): TGTGCCATCAGTGAGTCCCGCGGGGCGGAGGGTGAGCAGTTCTTC. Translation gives CAISESRGAEGEQFF.

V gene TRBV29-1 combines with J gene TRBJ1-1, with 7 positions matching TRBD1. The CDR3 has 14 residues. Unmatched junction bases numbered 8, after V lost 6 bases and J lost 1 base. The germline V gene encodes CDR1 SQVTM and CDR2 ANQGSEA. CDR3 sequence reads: CSVRDSVANTEAFF. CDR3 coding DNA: TGCAGCGTCCGGGACAGCGTTGCGAACACTGAAGCTTTCTTT.

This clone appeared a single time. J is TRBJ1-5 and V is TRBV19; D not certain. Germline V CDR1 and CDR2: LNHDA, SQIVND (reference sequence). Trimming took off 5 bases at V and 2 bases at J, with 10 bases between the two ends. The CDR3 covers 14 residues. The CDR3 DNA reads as TGTGCCAGTAGTTACGGCGGGGGCAATCAGCCCCAGCATTTT. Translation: CASSYGGGNQPQHF.

The CDR3, as DNA: TGTGCCACCTGGGACAGCACGACCCTCGAAGCTTTCTTT. It encodes CATWDSTTLEAFF. The chain combines TRBV10-3 with TRBJ1-1; 7 bases are shared with TRBD1. CDR3 length: 13 amino acids. The V segment lost 10 bases and the J segment 8 bases; nucleotides outside the gene matches: 13. Germline CDR1 ENHRY, CDR2 SYGVKD.

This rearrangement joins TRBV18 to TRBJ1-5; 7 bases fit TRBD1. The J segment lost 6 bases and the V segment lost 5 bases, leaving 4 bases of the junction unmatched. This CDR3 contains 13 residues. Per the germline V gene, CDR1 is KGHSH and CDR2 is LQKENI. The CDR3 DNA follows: TGTGCCAGCTCAGAACAGGGGAGTCAGCCCCAGCATTTT. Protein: CASSEQGSQPQHF.

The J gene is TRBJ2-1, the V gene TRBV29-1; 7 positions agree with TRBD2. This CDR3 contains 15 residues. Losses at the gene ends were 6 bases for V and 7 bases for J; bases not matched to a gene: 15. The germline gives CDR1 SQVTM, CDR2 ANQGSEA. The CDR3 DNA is TGCAGCGTCCCCGGGGGGTCCCAACTGGTTAATGAGCAGTTCTTC. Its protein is CSVPGGSQLVNEQFF.

The CDR3 reads CASSYSGANTGELFF. The CDR3 DNA follows: TGTGCCAGCAGTTACTCAGGGGCTAACACCGGGGAGCTGTTTTTT. The rearrangement links TRBV6-5 to TRBJ2-2; tentative D call: TRBD1 (5 bases). The CDR3 contains 15 residues. Germline CDR1 reads MNHEY; CDR2 reads SVGAGI. V was trimmed by 0 bases and J by 2 bases, leaving 7 bases between them.